This paragraph reports one TCR beta chain. Its antigen remains unidentified. It was from alopecia areata patients that lesional scalp punch biopsies and peripheral blood were collected. cDNA reverse transcribed from extracted RNA served as the sequencing template. Sequenced by immunoSEQ multiplex PCR; TCRdb stores in-frame clones only, minus some. The sample has 110,000 to 150,000 clones, about 47% seen once; the top ten hold 0.95% to 1%. The data are from a study of CD8+ T cells in alopecia areata. Study background: Tofacitinib ran 6 to 18 months, followed by 6 months off drug. Study-level findings and limits: In lesional scalp, particularly from alopecia totalis/universalis, clonality was higher than in normal scalp.

Germline CDR1 and CDR2: GTSNPN and SVGIG (reference sequence). Trimming took 0 bases from V and 5 from J, leaving 12 bases between them. CDR3 size: 14 residues. The chain employs TRBV30 and TRBJ2-3; D remains unclear. The starting material was CD4+ T cells sorted from blood, obtained at week 0. This receptor was identified in a human donor with alopecia areata. The CDR3 sequence is CAWSVLTSRDTQYF. In nucleotides, the CDR3 is TGTGCCTGGAGTGTACTTACTTCACGAGATACGCAGTATTTT.